The sample holds many counts of the clone carrying this T cell receptor (beta chain). Its cognate antigen is unknown. The data are from a study of T-cell reconstitution after alpha-beta-depleted transplantation in children. Notes on the study in general: Several hundred expanded graft clones reportedly supplied alpha-beta T cells about two months after transplant.

This CDR3 is built from 15 residues. V dropped 0 bases and J dropped 1 base, with 8 bases sitting between them. CDR1 and CDR2 (germline): SGHRS, YFSETQ. Unique molecular identifiers featured in how the TCRbeta library was prepared. TCRdb re-derived calls from the PCR reads in MiXCR, one entry per CDR3 protein. The data show around 270,000 distinct CDR3 sequences, roughly a tenth seen once. The sequences come from PBMCs, collected before TCRalphabeta/CD19-depleted stem cell transplant. The V gene is TRBV5-1, the J gene TRBJ1-3; D is undetermined. The receptor comes from a boy younger than two with acute myeloid leukemia, due to receive a stem cell transplant. CDR3 nucleotides: TGCGCCAGCAGCTTGGACACAGTATCTGGAAACACCATATATTTT. It specifies CASSLDTVSGNTIYF.